The rows below give T cell receptor beta chains drawn from one sample of a study of Graves' ophthalmopathy and Graves' hyperthyroidism. TCRdb reprocessed the multiplex PCR reads with MiXCR, giving one entry per CDR3 protein. The sample has around 590,000 distinct CDR3 sequences; approximately 37% are singletons. Source material: peripheral blood or thyroid tissue (not recorded which). The receptors stem from an adult man with Graves' hyperthyroidism. Each CDR3 is given with its conserved first and last residue. The D gene is left open where the match is weak. Clone size is not always given. Where it is, it says once, few, many or a class for expanded clones.

j_call: TRBJ1-1
d_call: .
cdr3_length: 12
clone_size: .
v_call: TRBV25-1
cdr3_aa: CASSVGRTEAFF
cdr3_nt: TGTGCCAGCAGCGTAGGACGGACCGAAGCTTTCTTT

j_call: TRBJ2-5
d_call: .
cdr3_length: 15
clone_size: .
v_call: TRBV10-3
cdr3_aa: CAISGRGIPQETQYF
cdr3_nt: TGTGCCATCAGTGGGAGGGGGATCCCCCAAGAGACCCAGTACTTC

j_call: TRBJ1-4
d_call: TRBD1
cdr3_length: 15
clone_size: .
v_call: TRBV20-1
cdr3_aa: CSAGQGDKNNEKLFF
cdr3_nt: TGCAGTGCTGGACAGGGAGATAAGAATAATGAAAAACTGTTTTTT

j_call: TRBJ2-7
d_call: TRBD1
cdr3_length: 14
clone_size: .
v_call: TRBV29-1
cdr3_aa: CSVYVRDRTYEQYF
cdr3_nt: TGCAGCGTTTATGTCCGGGACAGGACCTACGAGCAGTACTTC

j_call: TRBJ1-5
d_call: .
cdr3_length: 13
clone_size: .
v_call: TRBV12-5
cdr3_aa: CASGLGEDQPQHF
cdr3_nt: TGTGCTAGTGGTTTGGGAGAAGATCAGCCCCAGCATTTT

j_call: TRBJ1-5
d_call: TRBD1
cdr3_length: 16
clone_size: .
v_call: TRBV7-6
cdr3_aa: CASSLADRVAHQPQHF
cdr3_nt: TGTGCCAGCAGCTTAGCGGACAGGGTGGCTCATCAGCCCCAGCATTTT

j_call: TRBJ1-5
d_call: .
cdr3_length: 15
clone_size: many
v_call: TRBV9
cdr3_aa: CASSVGGASNQPQHF
cdr3_nt: TGTGCCAGCAGCGTAGGCGGGGCGAGCAATCAGCCCCAGCATTTT

j_call: TRBJ2-3
d_call: .
cdr3_length: 15
clone_size: .
v_call: TRBV5-6
cdr3_aa: CASSPGVSSTDTQYF
cdr3_nt: TGTGCCAGCTCCCCAGGCGTCTCTAGCACAGATACGCAGTATTTT

j_call: TRBJ1-4
d_call: .
cdr3_length: 14
clone_size: many
v_call: TRBV7-9
cdr3_aa: CASSLGQGFEKLFF
cdr3_nt: TGTGCCAGCAGCTTGGGGCAGGGATTCGAAAAACTGTTTTTT

j_call: TRBJ2-2
d_call: .
cdr3_length: 16
clone_size: .
v_call: TRBV7-9
cdr3_aa: CASSPTWELNTGELFF
cdr3_nt: TGTGCCAGCAGCCCCACGTGGGAGCTAAACACCGGGGAGCTGTTTTTT

j_call: TRBJ1-2
d_call: TRBD1
cdr3_length: 13
clone_size: .
v_call: TRBV15
cdr3_aa: CATSGTGTEGYTF
cdr3_nt: TGTGCCACCAGCGGGACAGGGACGGAGGGCTACACCTTC

j_call: TRBJ2-7
d_call: .
cdr3_length: 14
clone_size: many
v_call: TRBV12-3/TRBV12-4
cdr3_aa: CASSLRTVSYEQYF
cdr3_nt: TGTGCCAGCAGTCTGAGGACAGTGAGCTACGAGCAGTACTTC

j_call: TRBJ1-2
d_call: TRBD1
cdr3_length: 14
clone_size: .
v_call: TRBV2
cdr3_aa: CAGRLPGGLNGYTF
cdr3_nt: TGTGCCGGCAGGCTGCCAGGGGGGCTAAATGGCTACACCTTC

j_call: TRBJ1-5
d_call: TRBD1
cdr3_length: 14
clone_size: .
v_call: TRBV2
cdr3_aa: CASSETGPNQPQHF
cdr3_nt: TGTGCCAGCAGCGAGACAGGGCCCAATCAGCCCCAGCATTTT

j_call: TRBJ2-7
d_call: .
cdr3_length: 16
clone_size: few
v_call: TRBV6-5
cdr3_aa: CASSYSGTPTSYEQYF
cdr3_nt: TGTGCCAGCAGTTACTCCGGGACCCCAACTTCCTACGAGCAGTACTTC

j_call: TRBJ1-1
d_call: .
cdr3_length: 13
clone_size: few
v_call: TRBV3-1
cdr3_aa: CASSPVRDSEAFF
cdr3_nt: TGTGCCAGCAGCCCAGTCCGGGATTCTGAAGCTTTCTTT

j_call: TRBJ2-2
d_call: .
cdr3_length: 19
clone_size: .
v_call: TRBV19
cdr3_aa: CASSITKKPLSRGTGELFF
cdr3_nt: TGTGCCAGTAGTATTACCAAGAAACCCCTATCTAGGGGGACCGGGGAGCTGTTTTTT

j_call: TRBJ1-1
d_call: .
cdr3_length: 14
clone_size: many
v_call: TRBV5-1
cdr3_aa: CASSLYWGGTEAFF
cdr3_nt: TGCGCCAGCAGCTTGTACTGGGGAGGCACTGAAGCTTTCTTT

j_call: TRBJ2-7
d_call: .
cdr3_length: 14
clone_size: once
v_call: TRBV5-4
cdr3_aa: CASSVGPGAYEQYF
cdr3_nt: TGCGCCAGCAGCGTTGGGCCAGGCGCCTACGAGCAGTACTTC

j_call: TRBJ2-7
d_call: .
cdr3_length: 14
clone_size: .
v_call: TRBV20-1
cdr3_aa: CSAQKGGTYNEQYF
cdr3_nt: TGCAGTGCTCAAAAGGGGGGGACCTACAATGAGCAGTACTTC

j_call: TRBJ2-7
d_call: .
cdr3_length: 12
clone_size: .
v_call: TRBV29-1
cdr3_aa: CSVTQGTYEQYF
cdr3_nt: TGCAGCGTAACACAGGGCACCTACGAGCAGTACTTC

j_call: TRBJ2-5
d_call: .
cdr3_length: 13
clone_size: .
v_call: TRBV19
cdr3_aa: CASSMGRQETQYF
cdr3_nt: TGTGCCAGCAGCATGGGACGGCAAGAGACCCAGTACTTC

j_call: TRBJ2-7
d_call: TRBD2
cdr3_length: 14
clone_size: .
v_call: TRBV29-1
cdr3_aa: CSVERLAGGREQYF
cdr3_nt: TGCAGCGTTGAACGACTAGCGGGGGGGCGCGAGCAGTACTTC

j_call: TRBJ1-4
d_call: .
cdr3_length: 12
clone_size: .
v_call: TRBV7-6
cdr3_aa: CASSRRGEKLFF
cdr3_nt: TGTGCCAGCAGCCGCAGAGGGGAAAAACTGTTTTTT

j_call: TRBJ2-5
d_call: .
cdr3_length: 13
clone_size: .
v_call: TRBV2
cdr3_aa: CASSAGRRERTFF
cdr3_nt: TGTGCCAGCAGTGCGGGGAGGAGGGAACGGACCTTCTTC

j_call: TRBJ1-5
d_call: .
cdr3_length: 12
clone_size: many
v_call: TRBV7-6
cdr3_aa: CASSSINQPQHF
cdr3_nt: TGTGCCAGCAGCTCTATCAATCAGCCCCAGCATTTT

j_call: TRBJ1-6
d_call: .
cdr3_length: 14
clone_size: .
v_call: TRBV28
cdr3_aa: CAAEGSSYNSPLHF
cdr3_nt: TGTGCCGCTGAGGGGTCTTCCTATAATTCACCCCTCCACTTT

j_call: TRBJ2-1
d_call: TRBD2
cdr3_length: 15
clone_size: .
v_call: TRBV29-1
cdr3_aa: CSVVLASGSFNEQFF
cdr3_nt: TGCAGCGTTGTGTTGGCTAGCGGGAGTTTCAATGAGCAGTTCTTC

j_call: TRBJ2-7
d_call: .
cdr3_length: 12
clone_size: .
v_call: TRBV5-1
cdr3_aa: CASSPALGEQYF
cdr3_nt: TGCGCCAGCAGCCCGGCCCTCGGCGAGCAGTACTTC

j_call: TRBJ1-1
d_call: .
cdr3_length: 14
clone_size: many
v_call: TRBV2
cdr3_aa: CASTIPTGNTEAFF
cdr3_nt: TGTGCCAGCACGATTCCGACGGGAAACACTGAAGCTTTCTTT

j_call: TRBJ1-1
d_call: .
cdr3_length: 14
clone_size: .
v_call: TRBV20-1
cdr3_aa: CSARVVPARTEAFF
cdr3_nt: TGCAGTGCTAGGGTGGTCCCAGCTCGCACTGAAGCTTTCTTT

j_call: TRBJ1-2
d_call: TRBD1
cdr3_length: 17
clone_size: .
v_call: TRBV20-1
cdr3_aa: CSARGFFRDRANYGYTF
cdr3_nt: TGCAGTGCTAGAGGATTTTTTCGGGACAGGGCTAACTATGGCTACACCTTC

j_call: TRBJ2-1
d_call: TRBD2
cdr3_length: 13
clone_size: .
v_call: TRBV10-3
cdr3_aa: CAISEPGEGEQFF
cdr3_nt: TGTGCCATCAGTGAACCCGGGGAGGGGGAGCAGTTCTTC

j_call: TRBJ2-7
d_call: TRBD2
cdr3_length: 14
clone_size: many
v_call: TRBV7-9
cdr3_aa: CASSPGGGIYEQYF
cdr3_nt: TGTGCCAGCAGCCCCGGGGGGGGCATCTACGAGCAGTACTTC

j_call: TRBJ1-6
d_call: .
cdr3_length: 17
clone_size: .
v_call: TRBV10-3
cdr3_aa: CASIRGTLSSYNSPLHF
cdr3_nt: TGTGCCAGCATTCGGGGCACCTTGAGCTCCTATAATTCACCCCTCCACTTT

j_call: TRBJ2-5
d_call: TRBD1
cdr3_length: 15
clone_size: many
v_call: TRBV12-3/TRBV12-4
cdr3_aa: CASRRTGGVWETQYF
cdr3_nt: TGTGCCAGCAGAAGGACAGGGGGCGTATGGGAGACCCAGTACTTC

j_call: TRBJ2-7
d_call: .
cdr3_length: 13
clone_size: many
v_call: TRBV29-1
cdr3_aa: CSVVGRKAYEQYF
cdr3_nt: TGCAGCGTTGTTGGCAGGAAAGCCTACGAGCAGTACTTC

j_call: TRBJ2-1
d_call: TRBD2
cdr3_length: 10
clone_size: .
v_call: TRBV2
cdr3_aa: CASGGKGQFF
cdr3_nt: TGTGCCTCCGGGGGGAAAGGGCAGTTCTTC

j_call: TRBJ1-5
d_call: .
cdr3_length: 14
clone_size: many
v_call: TRBV2
cdr3_aa: CASISAKNELTQHF
cdr3_nt: TGTGCCAGCATTAGCGCTAAAAACGAGCTGACCCAGCATTTT

j_call: TRBJ1-1
d_call: .
cdr3_length: 14
clone_size: .
v_call: TRBV29-1
cdr3_aa: CSLARQDMDTEAFF
cdr3_nt: TGCAGCTTAGCACGACAGGATATGGACACTGAAGCTTTCTTT

j_call: TRBJ2-1
d_call: .
cdr3_length: 12
clone_size: .
v_call: TRBV29-1
cdr3_aa: CSAARGYNEQFF
cdr3_nt: TGCAGCGCGGCCCGTGGGTACAATGAGCAGTTCTTC

j_call: TRBJ1-5
d_call: .
cdr3_length: 15
clone_size: few
v_call: TRBV12-3/TRBV12-4
cdr3_aa: CASSLSGQVNQPQHF
cdr3_nt: TGTGCCAGCAGTTTATCGGGGCAGGTAAATCAGCCCCAGCATTTT

j_call: TRBJ2-2
d_call: .
cdr3_length: 14
clone_size: many
v_call: TRBV5-1
cdr3_aa: CASSNGVHTGELFF
cdr3_nt: TGCGCCAGCAGTAACGGGGTACACACCGGGGAGCTGTTTTTT

j_call: TRBJ2-7
d_call: TRBD2
cdr3_length: 15
clone_size: many
v_call: TRBV29-1
cdr3_aa: CSVGRGGSGIYEQYF
cdr3_nt: TGCAGCGTGGGTCGGGGGGGTAGCGGGATCTACGAGCAGTACTTC

j_call: TRBJ2-7
d_call: TRBD1
cdr3_length: 12
clone_size: few
v_call: TRBV7-9
cdr3_aa: CASSLLQDREFF
cdr3_nt: TGTGCCAGCAGCTTACTCCAGGACAGGGAGTTCTTC

j_call: TRBJ1-5
d_call: .
cdr3_length: 12
clone_size: .
v_call: TRBV19
cdr3_aa: CASIDAGQPQHF
cdr3_nt: TGTGCCAGTATCGATGCGGGCCAGCCCCAGCATTTT

j_call: TRBJ2-3
d_call: TRBD2
cdr3_length: 14
clone_size: .
v_call: TRBV9
cdr3_aa: CASSVAGGPDTQYF
cdr3_nt: TGTGCCAGCAGCGTAGCGGGAGGGCCAGATACGCAGTATTTT

j_call: TRBJ2-5
d_call: .
cdr3_length: 13
clone_size: many
v_call: TRBV20-1
cdr3_aa: CSASPRDTKTQYF
cdr3_nt: TGCAGTGCTAGTCCCCGGGACACCAAGACCCAGTACTTC

j_call: TRBJ2-7
d_call: .
cdr3_length: 13
clone_size: many
v_call: TRBV2
cdr3_aa: CASLSGPGAEQYF
cdr3_nt: TGTGCCAGCTTATCTGGCCCAGGGGCCGAGCAGTACTTC

j_call: TRBJ2-6
d_call: .
cdr3_length: 15
clone_size: many
v_call: TRBV19
cdr3_aa: CASSPLYSGANVLTF
cdr3_nt: TGTGCCAGTAGTCCCTTGTACTCTGGGGCCAACGTCCTGACTTTC

j_call: TRBJ2-7
d_call: .
cdr3_length: 13
clone_size: once
v_call: TRBV2
cdr3_aa: CASNAGLQLEQYF
cdr3_nt: TGTGCCAGCAATGCGGGGTTACAGCTCGAGCAGTACTTC

j_call: TRBJ1-5
d_call: .
cdr3_length: 14
clone_size: many
v_call: TRBV6-1
cdr3_aa: CASSEGPSNQPQHF
cdr3_nt: TGTGCCAGCAGTGAAGGGCCAAGTAATCAGCCCCAGCATTTT

j_call: TRBJ2-5
d_call: TRBD1
cdr3_length: 14
clone_size: .
v_call: TRBV7-9
cdr3_aa: CASSIGTGGETQYF
cdr3_nt: TGTGCCAGCAGCATCGGGACAGGAGGAGAGACCCAGTACTTC

j_call: TRBJ1-2
d_call: TRBD1
cdr3_length: 14
clone_size: many
v_call: TRBV5-1
cdr3_aa: CASSLTDRDYGYTF
cdr3_nt: TGCGCCAGCAGCTTGACCGACAGGGACTATGGCTACACCTTC